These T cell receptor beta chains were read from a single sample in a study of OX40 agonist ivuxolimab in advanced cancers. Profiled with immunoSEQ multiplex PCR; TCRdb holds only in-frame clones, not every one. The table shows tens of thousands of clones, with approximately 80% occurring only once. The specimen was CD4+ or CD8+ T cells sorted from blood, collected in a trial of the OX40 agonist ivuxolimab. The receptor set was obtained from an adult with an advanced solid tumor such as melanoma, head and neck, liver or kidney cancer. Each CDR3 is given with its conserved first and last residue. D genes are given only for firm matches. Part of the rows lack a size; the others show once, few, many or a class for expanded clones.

CASSLGLAYNEQFF | TGTGCCAGCAGTCTTGGACTAGCCTACAATGAGCAGTTCTTC | TRBV27 | . | TRBD2 | TRBJ2-1
CASSLTGWEGVEDQPQHF | TGTGCCAGCAGCTTGACAGGTTGGGAAGGGGTGGAGGATCAGCCCCAGCATTTT | TRBV5-6 | . | . | TRBJ1-5
CASRVTTGEKNEKLFF | TGTGCCAGCAGGGTGACTACCGGGGAAAAAAATGAAAAACTGTTTTTT | TRBV28 | medium-sized | . | TRBJ1-4
CASSTGSDANTEAFF | TGTGCCAGTAGTACGGGGTCCGATGCGAACACTGAAGCTTTCTTT | TRBV19 | . | . | TRBJ1-1
CASSSGWGDSPLHF | TGTGCCAGCAGCTCCGGCTGGGGGGATTCACCCCTCCACTTT | TRBV9 | . | . | TRBJ1-6
CASSDSSGGATDTQYF | TGTGCCAGCAGTGACTCTAGCGGGGGGGCCACAGATACGCAGTATTTT | TRBV6-4 | . | TRBD2 | TRBJ2-3
CASSPGHGEGGIQYF | TGTGCCAGCAGTCCCGGTCACGGGGAGGGGGGCATTCAGTACTTC | TRBV6-5 | . | . | TRBJ2-4
CASSYSSGFGYTF | TGTGCCAGCAGTTACTCGAGCGGGTTTGGCTACACCTTC | TRBV6-5 | . | . | TRBJ1-2
CASSSKPNPTGELFF | TGCGCCAGCAGTTCGAAACCGAATCCTACCGGGGAGCTGTTTTTT | TRBV5-1 | . | . | TRBJ2-2
CATSPGLGYGYTF | TGTGCCACCAGCCCTGGGCTGGGCTATGGCTACACCTTC | TRBV15 | . | . | TRBJ1-2
CASSLWGAQNTEAFF | TGTGCCAGCAGTTTATGGGGGGCCCAGAACACTGAAGCTTTCTTT | TRBV27 | . | . | TRBJ1-1
CASSLYGEHREQYF | TGTGCCAGCAGTTTGTACGGGGAGCATCGCGAGCAGTACTTC | TRBV28 | . | . | TRBJ2-7
CSVEGGTPGYGYTF | TGCAGCGTTGAAGGGGGGACCCCAGGCTATGGCTACACCTTC | TRBV29-1 | . | . | TRBJ1-2
CASSEAPGDGTDTQYF | TGTGCCAGCAGTGAAGCGCCCGGGGACGGCACAGATACGCAGTATTTT | TRBV6-1 | . | . | TRBJ2-3
CASSGGTGGQYEQYF | TGTGCCAGCAGCGGCGGTACGGGGGGCCAGTACGAGCAGTACTTC | TRBV11-2 | . | . | TRBJ2-7
CASSFSVSSYNEQFF | TGTGCCAGCAGCTTTAGCGTAAGCTCCTACAATGAGCAGTTCTTC | TRBV7-6 | . | . | TRBJ2-1
CASSPWLGDIQYF | TGTGCCAGCAGCCCCTGGTTGGGAGACATTCAGTACTTC | TRBV27 | . | . | TRBJ2-4
CASSQGPTNEKLFF | TGCGCCAGCAGCCAGGGTCCAACTAATGAAAAACTGTTTTTT | TRBV4-1 | few | . | TRBJ1-4
CASSSLAGIYEQYF | TGTGCCAGCAGTTCACTAGCGGGTATCTACGAGCAGTACTTC | TRBV6-6 | . | TRBD2 | TRBJ2-7
CASSPGQGVTEAFF | TGTGCCAGCAGTCCCGGACAGGGGGTAACTGAAGCTTTCTTT | TRBV27 | . | TRBD1 | TRBJ1-1